Following are 26 T cell receptor beta chains from one sample sequenced in a study of shared clonotypes between healthy human individuals. Sequencing used immunoSEQ multiplex PCR; TCRdb keeps in-frame clones, though not all of them. The table shows about 1.5 million clones, with 98% occurring only once. The sequencing input was naive CD4+ T cells sorted from blood. This sample's subset: CD45RA+ positively selected. The receptor set was obtained from a man aged 25 to 40 in good health.

This clone was seen just once. V is TRBV27 and J is TRBJ2-2, with 8 nucleotides matching TRBD2. The CDR3 has 15 amino acids. CDR1 is MNHEY and CDR2 is SMNVEV in the germline V gene (reference sequence). Losses at the gene ends were 6 bases for V and 2 bases for J; bases not matched to a gene: 5. DNA for the CDR3: TGTGCCAGCAGGGTTAGCGGGACTAACACCGGGGAGCTGTTTTTT. Amino acids: CASRVSGTNTGELFF.

The gene calls are TRBV15 and TRBJ1-5; D is unresolved. Trimming cost V 5 bases and J 1 base, with 9 bases left between them. CDR1 and CDR2 (germline): LNHNV, YYDKDF (reference sequence). CDR3 length: 14 amino acids. The CDR3: CATSLSRSNQPQHF. The CDR3 DNA follows: TGTGCCACCAGCCTCAGTAGAAGCAATCAGCCCCAGCATTTT.

In the case of this clone: The same CDR3 also results from other DNA sequences found in this sample. The chain uses TRBV5-1 and TRBJ2-3; D may be TRBD2 (5 bases). Trimming stripped 1 base from V and 0 bases from J, with 12 bases between. The CDR3 has 16 residues. The germline V gene encodes CDR1 SGHRS and CDR2 YFSETQ. This chain's CDR3 is CASSLLAGTSTDTQYF. CDR3 nucleotides: TGCGCCAGCAGCTTGCTGGCGGGCACCAGCACAGATACGCAGTATTTT.

The rearrangement joins TRBV7-9 to TRBJ1-3; 8 positions match TRBD1. CDR1 is SEHNR, CDR2 FQNEAQ, per germline (reference sequence). The V segment lost 5 bases and the J segment 2 bases; nucleotides outside the gene matches: 5. CDR3 size: 15 residues. CDR3 sequence reads: CASSPGQGAGNTIYF. Here the CDR3 DNA reads TGTGCCAGCAGCCCCGGACAGGGCGCTGGAAACACCATATATTTT. Together with reference TRBV7-9 and TRBJ1-3, the CDR3 gives the full variable domain: DTGVSQNPRHKITKRGQNVTFRCDPISEHNRLYWYRQTLGQGPEFLTYFQNEAQLEKSRLLSDRFSAERPKGSFSTLEIQRTEQGDSAMYLCASSPGQGAGNTIYFGEGSWLTVV.

The genes are TRBV7-6 and TRBJ2-5; 12 nucleotides line up with TRBD2. The CDR3 runs 19 residues. V was clipped by 1 base and J by 2 bases; unmatched bases: 11. Per germline, CDR1 SGHVS and CDR2 FNYEAQ. The CDR3 nucleotides are TGTGCCAGCAGCTTAGGCCGACTAGCGGGAGCATTAGGGCAAGAGACCCAGTACTTC. It encodes CASSLGRLAGALGQETQYF. Complete variable domain (other parts from reference TRBV7-6 and TRBJ2-5): GAGVSQSPRYKVTKRGQDVALRCDPISGHVSLYWYRQALGQGPEFLTYFNYEAQQDKSGLPNDRFSAERPEGSISTLTIQRTEQRDSAMYRCASSLGRLAGALGQETQYFGPGTRLLVL.

The V gene is TRBV5-4, the J gene TRBJ2-7; 10 nucleotides align to TRBD2. Germline V lookup: CDR1 SGHNT, CDR2 YYREEE (reference sequence). The CDR3 totals 15 residues. The J segment lost 3 bases and the V segment lost 4 bases, leaving 7 bases of the junction unmatched. CDR3 DNA: TGTGCCAGCAGCGTCGGGACTAGCGATTACTACGAGCAGTACTTC. Its translation: CASSVGTSDYYEQYF.

This clone was seen only once. V is TRBV5-4 and J is TRBJ1-1; the D gene is possibly TRBD1 (5 bases). CDR3 length: 15 amino acids. With 4 bases removed from V and 8 bases from J, the gap between germline ends came to 21 bases. The V gene's germline CDR1 is SGHNT and CDR2 YYREEE (reference sequence). As DNA, the CDR3 is TGTGCCAGCAGCCCCGGGGCCTATACAAAGGGAGAAGCTTTCTTT. It specifies CASSPGAYTKGEAFF. The entire variable domain, with the rest obtained from reference TRBV5-4 and TRBJ1-1, is as follows: ETGVTQSPTHLIKTRGQQVTLRCSSQSGHNTVSWYQQALGQGPQFIFQYYREEENGRGNFPPRFSGLQFPNYSSELNVNALELDDSALYLCASSPGAYTKGEAFFGQGTRLTVV.

CDR3 amino acids: CASSPDSLKAHF. The DNA of the CDR3 is TGTGCCAGCTCACCAGATTCTTTGAAGGCCCATTTT. The rearrangement links TRBV18 to TRBJ1-5; D gene uncertain. V was shortened by 2 bases and J by 16 bases, with 15 bases between the two germline ends. Per germline, CDR1 KGHSH and CDR2 LQKENI. This CDR3 is built from 12 residues.

The V and J genes are TRBV30 and TRBJ2-1, with D possibly being TRBD2 (5 bases). Germline values: CDR1 GTSNPN, CDR2 SVGIG (reference sequence). V lost 1 base and J 11 bases, leaving 9 bases between the germline ends. This CDR3 comprises 11 residues. The CDR3 region has the DNA TGTGCCTGGAGTGGAGGGCTGAAGCAGTTCTTC. Its translation: CAWSGGLKQFF.

V gene TRBV10-3 combines with J gene TRBJ1-2; D uncertain. Germline CDR1 and CDR2: ENHRY and SYGVKD. This CDR3 is built from 11 residues. The V and J ends lost 2 bases and 4 bases respectively, with 2 bases between them. This CDR3 is CAISEPYGYTF. The CDR3 region has the DNA TGTGCCATCAGTGAGCCCTATGGCTACACCTTC.

Here the CDR3 reads CASRIRQIPNYGYTF. CDR3 nucleotide sequence: TGTGCCAGCAGGATTCGACAGATTCCTAACTATGGCTACACCTTC. This chain joins TRBV5-6 and TRBJ1-2, with D possibly matching TRBD1 (5 bases). Trimming took off 5 bases at V and 0 bases at J, with 14 bases between the two ends. Germline loops: CDR1 SGHDT, CDR2 YYEEEE. The CDR3 contains 15 residues. Drawing the rest from reference TRBV5-6 and TRBJ1-2, the complete variable domain is DAGVTQSPTHLIKTRGQQVTLRCSPKSGHDTVSWYQQALGQGPQFIFQYYEEEERQRGNFPDRFSGHQFPNYSSELNVNALLLGDSALYLCASRIRQIPNYGYTFGSGTRLTVV.

The gene calls are TRBV18 and TRBJ2-7, with D perhaps matching TRBD2 (6 bases). The germline V and J ends were trimmed by 1 base and 2 bases, with 9 bases remaining between them. The CDR3 has 14 amino acids. Per the germline V gene, CDR1 is KGHSH and CDR2 is LQKENI. The CDR3 nucleotides read TGTGCCAGCTCACCACGGGACTTCCCCTACGAGCAGTACTTC. It specifies CASSPRDFPYEQYF. Based on the CDR3 plus reference TRBV18 and TRBJ2-7, the full variable domain is NAGVMQNPRHLVRRRGQEARLRCSPMKGHSHVYWYRQLPEEGLKFMVYLQKENIIDESGMPKERFSAEFPKEGPSILRIQQVVRGDSAAYFCASSPRDFPYEQYFGPGTRLTVT.

The chain has TRBV5-1 and TRBJ2-3, with 9 bases identical to TRBD1. The CDR3 runs to 14 residues. Germline lookup yields CDR1 SGHRS and CDR2 YFSETQ. Trimming at V came to 4 bases and at J to 3 bases, leaving 3 bases not matched to a gene. The CDR3 DNA follows: TGCGCCAGCAGCCAGGGACAGGGAACAGATACGCAGTATTTT. Its translation is CASSQGQGTDTQYF. The full variable domain, with the rest looked up from reference TRBV5-1 and TRBJ2-3, is KAGVTQTPRYLIKTRGQQVTLSCSPISGHRSVSWYQQTPGQGLQFLFEYFSETQRNKGNFPGRFSGRQFSNSRSEMNVSTLELGDSALYLCASSQGQGTDTQYFGPGTRLTVL.

This chain joins TRBV16 and TRBJ2-7, with TRBD1 identical over 7 bases. Trimming removed 4 bases from V and 4 bases from J; junction bases left unmatched: 7. Germline lookup yields CDR1 KGHSY and CDR2 FQNENV. The CDR3 loop spans 14 amino acids. The CDR3 region is CASSPSTGSYEQYF. CDR3 DNA sequence: TGTGCCAGCAGCCCCTCGACAGGGTCGTACGAGCAGTACTTC. Based on the CDR3 plus reference TRBV16 and TRBJ2-7, the full variable domain is GEEVAQTPKHLVRGEGQKAKLYCAPIKGHSYVFWYQQVLKNEFKFLISFQNENVFDETGMPKERFSAKCLPNSPCSLEIQATKLEDSAVYFCASSPSTGSYEQYFGPGTRLTVT.

This chain links TRBV28 with TRBJ1-2, with TRBD1 matching over 7 bases. The junction had 6 bases not matched to a gene; V was cut back by 6 bases and J by 8 bases. Germline-derived CDR1 and CDR2 are MDHEN and SYDVKM. The length of the CDR3 is 12 residues. The CDR3 DNA reads TGTGCCAGCAGGCCCACAGGGGACGGCTACACCTTC. Its translation: CASRPTGDGYTF.

The gene calls are TRBV7-2 and TRBJ2-5; D gene ambiguous. Germline lookup yields CDR1 SGHTA and CDR2 FQGNSA. CDR3 size: 15 residues. V shed 1 base and J shed 3 bases, with 12 bases lying between them. CDR3 sequence: CASSLDLILKETQYF. The CDR3 nucleotides read TGTGCCAGCAGCTTAGATCTCATACTAAAAGAGACCCAGTACTTC.

The chain is built from TRBV7-8 and TRBJ1-5; D gene ambiguous. Looked up from germline, CDR1 is SGHVS and CDR2 is FQNEAQ. CDR3 size: 16 residues. Trimming left V 0 bases short and J 1 base short, with 10 bases between. This chain's CDR3 is CASSLARRLSNQPQHF. The DNA of the CDR3 is TGTGCCAGCAGCTTAGCTAGACGTCTGAGCAATCAGCCCCAGCATTTT.

Details on this clone: At one of its ends the junction is not consistent with the germline gene, which may arise from a read error. The chain recombines TRBV9 with TRBJ2-5; TRBD2 is a possible D gene (6 bases). CDR3 size: 14 residues. Germline CDR1 is SGDLS and CDR2 is YYNGEE. The CDR3 spells CASSAREYQETQYF. The CDR3 coding sequence is TGTGCCAGCAGCGCACGGGAGTACCAGGAGACCCAGTACTTC.

This clone has only one observation. Additional DNA sequences in this sample encode the identical CDR3. This chain joins TRBV5-1 and TRBJ2-7, with 12 nucleotides matching TRBD2. This CDR3 region has 17 residues. Germline V gene sequence: CDR1 SGHRS, CDR2 YFSETQ. The ends lost 0 bases at V and 4 bases at J; junction bases unmatched: 8. CDR3 loop: CASSLGLAGGPLYEQYF. The CDR3 region has the DNA TGCGCCAGCAGCTTGGGGCTAGCGGGAGGGCCGTTGTACGAGCAGTACTTC.

This sequence joins TRBV5-6 and TRBJ1-1; 7 bases are shared with TRBD1. This CDR3 region has 15 residues. With 2 bases clipped from V and 1 base from J, the junction kept 5 bases outside the gene matches. Germline V lookup: CDR1 SGHDT, CDR2 YYEEEE. CDR3 residues: CASSFVDRKNTEAFF. The DNA for the CDR3 is TGTGCCAGCAGCTTCGTGGACAGGAAGAACACTGAAGCTTTCTTT.

The chain couples TRBV7-9 to TRBJ2-7; TRBD2 might be the D (5 bases). V dropped 7 bases and J dropped 3 bases, with 13 bases sitting between them. The CDR3 sequence is 13 residues long. Germline CDR1 SEHNR, CDR2 FQNEAQ (reference sequence). The CDR3 reads CASTEIGSYEQYF. The CDR3 DNA is TGTGCCAGCACTGAGATTGGGAGCTACGAGCAGTACTTC.

Details on this clone: Other DNA sequences of this sample code for an identical CDR3. This CDR3 is CASSLGRSSYEQYF. DNA of the CDR3: TGTGCCAGCTCACTAGGACGGAGCTCCTACGAGCAGTACTTC. The chain joins TRBV18 to TRBJ2-7; D is unresolved. Trimming stripped 4 bases from V and 0 bases from J, with 10 bases between. The CDR3 sequence is 14 residues long. CDR1 KGHSH and CDR2 LQKENI come from the germline V gene.

This clone has just one count. The chain combines TRBV4-1 with TRBJ1-5; D may be TRBD1 (5 bases). With 4 bases removed from V and 2 bases from J, the gap between germline ends came to 12 bases. The CDR3 is 15 amino acids. The germline V gene has CDR1 MGHRA and CDR2 YSYEKL. CDR3 in amino acids: CASSLRWGGNQPQHF. The CDR3 DNA follows: TGCGCCAGCAGCCTACGGTGGGGGGGCAATCAGCCCCAGCATTTT.

This rearrangement joins TRBV19 to TRBJ2-7; either TRBD1 or TRBD2 may fit D (6 bases each). The CDR3 has 13 amino acids. Germline CDR1 is LNHDA and CDR2 is SQIVND (reference sequence). Deletions cut 6 bases from V and 3 bases from J, with 12 bases between. CDR3 sequence: CASRGAGLYEQYF. The CDR3 DNA reads TGTGCCAGTAGGGGGGCGGGACTCTACGAGCAGTACTTC.

The J gene is TRBJ2-7, the V gene TRBV27, with 11 bases that match TRBD2. The J segment lost 2 bases and the V segment lost 6 bases, leaving 9 bases of the junction unmatched. Germline V gives CDR1 MNHEY, CDR2 SMNVEV (reference sequence). The CDR3 consists of 16 residues. CDR3 protein: CASRPPGTSGTYEQYF. The CDR3 bases are TGTGCCAGCAGGCCTCCCGGGACTAGCGGAACCTACGAGCAGTACTTC.

The chain couples TRBV18 to TRBJ2-5; D perhaps matches TRBD2 (5 bases). The V end lost 1 base, the J end lost 0 bases, and 9 bases lay between the germline ends. Germline V gives CDR1 KGHSH, CDR2 LQKENI. The CDR3 has 15 amino acids. This CDR3 reads CASSPRSGNQETQYF. CDR3 DNA: TGTGCCAGCTCACCACGGTCGGGAAACCAAGAGACCCAGTACTTC.